The next 23 T cell receptor beta chains were all read from a single sample in a study of CD8 T cells in ankylosing spondylitis (TCRdb year 2017). Overall study outcomes, separate from this receptor: Blood from ankylosing spondylitis patients appeared to be characterized by a TCR beta motif made up of under ten highly homologous amino acid variants.

Their target antigens are unknown. Library prep was done by 5' RACE. The instrument was an Illumina HiSeq 2500. The public sequencing data were trimmed at Q25 with fastp and processed into clonotypes with MiXCR by TCRdb, which kept only in-frame beta chains. Entries that share a CDR3 protein sequence are merged under the most common genes and DNA. This sample has a few hundred thousand distinct CDR3 sequences in its table, and about 13% of those were observed once. Approximately 6.3% of the sample belongs to the ten largest clones. Sequenced material: blood, either unsorted or a sorted T cell fraction (not recorded which). The receptor source for this set is a male donor with ankylosing spondylitis.

This clonotype came up a few times. This chain links TRBV7-6 with TRBJ2-5; 7 bases map to TRBD2. V lost 4 bases to trimming and J lost 3 bases; unmatched junction nucleotides: 11. Germline V gives CDR1 SGHVS, CDR2 FNYEAQ. This CDR3 region has 16 residues. In DNA form, the CDR3 reads TGTGCCAGCAGCTCAGACTTGTCAGCGGGAAAAGAGACCCAGTACTTC. This codes for CASSSDLSAGKETQYF. The variable domain in full, with the rest retrieved from reference TRBV7-6 and TRBJ2-5, is GAGVSQSPRYKVTKRGQDVALRCDPISGHVSLYWYRQALGQGPEFLTYFNYEAQQDKSGLPNDRFSAERPEGSISTLTIQRTEQRDSAMYRCASSSDLSAGKETQYFGPGTRLLVL.

This clonotype was counted only a few times. The CDR3 DNA sequence: TGTGCCAGCAGCCCTAGCGGGAGGGCCGGGCCTGAGCAGTTCTTC. It codes for CASSPSGRAGPEQFF. The chain combines TRBV7-9 with TRBJ2-1; 12 bases match TRBD2. Trimming at V came to 5 bases and at J to 9 bases, leaving 8 bases not matched to a gene. The CDR3 is 15 residues long. Germline V CDR1 and CDR2: SEHNR, FQNEAQ (reference sequence).

This clonotype was counted only a few times. This chain uses TRBV6-2 or TRBV6-3 with TRBJ2-3; 7 nucleotides line up with TRBD2. CDR1 is MNHEY, CDR2 SVGEGT, per germline. This CDR3 is built from 13 residues. The V and J ends lost 11 bases and 3 bases, in that order; junction bases with no gene match: 8. CDR3 in amino acids: CAGQASGTDTQYF. The CDR3 nucleotides read TGTGCCGGCCAAGCTAGCGGTACAGATACGCAGTATTTT.

Comments on this clonotype: A junction end diverges from the germline sequence, so it may reflect a read error. The chain has TRBV2 and TRBJ2-1; TRBD2 aligns across 8 bases. This CDR3 has 14 residues. The V gene's germline CDR1 is SNHLY and CDR2 FYNNEI. This chain's CDR3 is CARSAGTRYNEQFF. The CDR3 DNA sequence: TGTGCCAGGAGTGCCGGGACTAGATACAATGAGCAGTTCTTC.

The rearrangement links TRBV5-1 to TRBJ1-2; tentative D call: TRBD1 (5 bases). Germline V CDR1 and CDR2: SGHRS, YFSETQ. The CDR3 sequence is 17 residues long. V lost 0 bases to trimming and J lost 2 bases, with 17 bases between them. The CDR3: CASSLAADSRANYGYTF. CDR3 DNA: TGCGCCAGCAGCTTGGCCGCGGATTCCAGGGCAAACTATGGCTACACCTTC.

This clonotype has ten or more counts. The CDR3: CASLGGSSYNEQFF. The CDR3 DNA follows: TGTGCCAGCTTGGGCGGGAGTAGCTACAATGAGCAGTTCTTC. The V gene is TRBV2, the J gene TRBJ2-1, with 7 bases matching TRBD2. Germline V gives CDR1 SNHLY, CDR2 FYNNEI. The CDR3 totals 14 residues. The ends lost 8 bases at V and 3 bases at J; junction bases unmatched: 7.

This chain connects TRBV9 to TRBJ1-4; D uncertain. The CDR3 contains 16 residues. The V gene's germline CDR1 is SGDLS and CDR2 YYNGEE. V shed 1 base and J shed 0 bases, with 10 bases lying between them. The CDR3 DNA reads TGTGCCAGCAGCGTAAGACCCAGCACAACTAATGAAAAACTGTTTTTT. Translated, it gives CASSVRPSTTNEKLFF.

The V call is TRBV24-1, the J call TRBJ2-5; no clear D. The V end lost 0 bases, the J end lost 5 bases, and 12 bases lay between the germline ends. CDR1 is KGHDR and CDR2 is SFDVKD in the germline V gene. This CDR3 region has 15 residues. The CDR3 region is CATSDLKVGRETQYF. The CDR3 coding sequence is TGTGCCACCAGTGATTTGAAGGTAGGGCGGGAGACCCAGTACTTC.

The chain combines TRBV19 with TRBJ2-7, with D unclear. The CDR3 is 14 residues long. Per the germline V gene, CDR1 is LNHDA and CDR2 is SQIVND (reference sequence). Trimming left V 2 bases short and J 5 bases short, with 13 bases between. The CDR3 sequence is CASSISADSHEQYF. The CDR3 DNA sequence: TGTGCCAGTAGTATATCGGCGGATTCACACGAGCAGTACTTC.

This clonotype was observed at least ten times. The chain combines TRBV10-3 with TRBJ2-1, with 8 nucleotides matching TRBD2. The CDR3 is 16 amino acids. The V and J ends lost 5 bases and 7 bases, in that order; junction bases with no gene match: 13. The V gene's germline CDR1 is ENHRY and CDR2 SYGVKD. The CDR3: CAISPTTSGVKNEQFF. The CDR3, as DNA: TGTGCCATCAGTCCCACCACTAGCGGAGTCAAGAATGAGCAGTTCTTC.

This clonotype appeared many times. This rearrangement joins TRBV5-1 to TRBJ2-2, with no clear D. There are 15 residues in the CDR3. In germline, CDR1 is SGHRS, CDR2 YFSETQ. The ends were cut back, 1 base at V and 1 base at J, with 8 bases in the middle. The CDR3 coding sequence is TGCGCCAGCAGCTTGTACGAGTTGAACACCGGGGAGCTGTTTTTT. This sequence encodes CASSLYELNTGELFF.

This clonotype was counted many times. The chain joins TRBV5-1 to TRBJ2-2; D not resolved. The germline V gene has CDR1 SGHRS and CDR2 YFSETQ. The CDR3 has 16 residues. V gave up 0 bases and J gave up 4 bases, with 13 bases separating them. CDR3 in amino acids: CASSLGAPLGTGELFF. As DNA, the CDR3 is TGCGCCAGCAGCTTGGGGGCCCCTTTGGGCACCGGGGAGCTGTTTTTT.

The genes are TRBV15 and TRBJ1-2; perhaps TRBD1 as D (5 bases). V was cut by 1 base and J by 5 bases, with 17 bases left in between. The CDR3 loop spans 16 amino acids. CDR1 and CDR2 from the germline V gene are LNHNV and YYDKDF (reference sequence). The CDR3 nucleotides read TGTGCCACCAGCAGAGGGAGGGGATCGGGGGTTTATGGCTACACCTTC. It translates to CATSRGRGSGVYGYTF.

V is TRBV7-2 and J is TRBJ1-1, with a possible D match to TRBD1 (6 bases). V dropped 7 bases and J dropped 5 bases, with 20 bases sitting between them. Germline assignment: CDR1 SGHTA and CDR2 FQGNSA. This CDR3 contains 15 residues. The CDR3 spells CASTTAGARGTEAFF. In DNA form, the CDR3 reads TGTGCCAGCACCACAGCAGGGGCGCGAGGTACTGAAGCTTTCTTT. Full variable domain (outside the CDR3, taken from reference TRBV7-2 and TRBJ1-1): GAGVSQSPSNKVTEKGKDVELRCDPISGHTALYWYRQSLGQGLEFLIYFQGNSAPDKSGLPSDRFSAERTGGSVSTLTIQRTQQEDSAVYLCASTTAGARGTEAFFGQGTRLTVV.

V is TRBV9 and J is TRBJ2-1, with D unclear. Trimming left V 4 bases short and J 7 bases short, with 15 bases between. CDR3 length equals 14 residues. CDR1 is SGDLS and CDR2 is YYNGEE in the germline V gene. The CDR3 here is CASSTPQRWNEQFF. The CDR3 DNA reads TGTGCCAGCAGCACTCCCCAGAGGTGGAATGAGCAGTTCTTC.

The sample holds many counts of this clonotype. The chain combines TRBV10-3 with TRBJ2-7, with 10 bases fitting TRBD2. This CDR3 region has 13 residues. In germline, CDR1 is ENHRY, CDR2 SYGVKD. After removal of 8 bases from V and 4 bases from J, the junction contained 5 bases not matched to a gene. Here the CDR3 DNA reads TGTGCCATCGGATTAGCGGGAGGTTACGAGCAGTACTTC. Amino acid sequence: CAIGLAGGYEQYF.

The chain is built from TRBV29-1 and TRBJ1-5; no clear D gene. Trimming removed 6 bases at V and 3 bases at J, with 12 bases between. This CDR3 region has 13 residues. Germline V lookup: CDR1 SQVTM, CDR2 ANQGSEA. The CDR3 region is CSVADAVNQPQHF. The CDR3 nucleotides are TGCAGCGTCGCGGACGCAGTCAATCAGCCCCAGCATTTT.

A few counts support this clonotype. This chain uses TRBV20-1 with TRBJ2-1, with 10 bases identical to TRBD2. Germline V gene lookup returns CDR1 DFQATT and CDR2 SNEGSKA (reference sequence). This CDR3 spans 15 amino acids. V gave up 1 base and J gave up 7 bases; unmatched junction bases: 7. The CDR3 region is CSARGAGGPRNEQFF. Here the CDR3 DNA reads TGCAGTGCTAGAGGAGCGGGAGGGCCTAGGAATGAGCAGTTCTTC.

This clonotype was detected a few times. Here the CDR3 DNA reads TGTGCCAGTAATACCGGACAGGGACGGTTGGGGGATCAGCCCCAGCATTTT. This encodes CASNTGQGRLGDQPQHF. The chain recombines TRBV19 with TRBJ1-5; 8 bases are a match to TRBD1. The CDR3 has 17 residues. The V and J ends lost 7 bases and 5 bases, in that order; junction bases with no gene match: 16. Per the germline V gene, CDR1 is LNHDA and CDR2 is SQIVND (reference sequence).

V and J are TRBV7-9 and TRBJ2-1, with 12 bases matching TRBD2. Per the germline V gene, CDR1 is SEHNR and CDR2 is FQNEAQ (reference sequence). The CDR3 covers 15 residues. The J segment lost 10 bases and the V segment lost 5 bases, leaving 9 bases of the junction unmatched. This chain's CDR3 is CASSPRTSGEGEQFF. CDR3 in DNA: TGTGCCAGCAGCCCCCGGACTAGCGGGGAGGGGGAGCAGTTCTTC. Complete variable domain (other parts from reference TRBV7-9 and TRBJ2-1): DTGVSQNPRHKITKRGQNVTFRCDPISEHNRLYWYRQTLGQGPEFLTYFQNEAQLEKSRLLSDRFSAERPKGSFSTLEIQRTEQGDSAMYLCASSPRTSGEGEQFFGPGTRLTVL.

The V and J genes are TRBV6-1 and TRBJ2-3; D might be TRBD1 or TRBD2, each matching 5 bases. V was trimmed by 8 bases and J by 2 bases, leaving 8 bases between them. The CDR3 contains 12 residues. Germline CDR1 is MNHNS and CDR2 is SASEGT. CDR3 in amino acids: CASRDHTDTQYF. DNA of the CDR3: TGTGCCAGCCGGGACCACACAGATACGCAGTATTTT.

The chain carries TRBV20-1 and TRBJ2-7, with 9 bases that match TRBD2. The CDR3 totals 15 residues. V trimming: 0 bases; J trimming: 6 bases; junction bases outside the gene matches: 9. Germline CDR1 reads DFQATT; CDR2 reads SNEGSKA (reference sequence). The CDR3 DNA reads TGCAGTGCTAGAGATCTGGCTCTAGCGGGACCCGAGCAGTACTTC. This gives the protein CSARDLALAGPEQYF.

Many counts were recorded for this clonotype. The V gene is TRBV3-1, the J gene TRBJ1-3; D unclear. The CDR3 totals 13 residues. The germline V gene has CDR1 LGHDT and CDR2 YNNKEL (reference sequence). Trimming left V 4 bases short and J 11 bases short, with 15 bases between. The CDR3 reads CASSRLESESIYF. In DNA, the CDR3 is TGTGCCAGCAGCCGACTTGAGTCTGAGTCCATATATTTT.